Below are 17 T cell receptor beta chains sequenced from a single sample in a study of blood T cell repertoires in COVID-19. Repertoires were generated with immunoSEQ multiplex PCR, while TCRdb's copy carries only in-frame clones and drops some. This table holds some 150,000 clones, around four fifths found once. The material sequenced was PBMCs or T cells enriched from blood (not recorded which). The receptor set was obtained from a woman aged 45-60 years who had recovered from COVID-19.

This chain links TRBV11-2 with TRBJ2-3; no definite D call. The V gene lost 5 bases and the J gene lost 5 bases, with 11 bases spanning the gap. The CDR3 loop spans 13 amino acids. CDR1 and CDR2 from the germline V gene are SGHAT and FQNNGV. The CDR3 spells CASSLSSRDTQYF. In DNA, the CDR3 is TGTGCCAGCAGCCTCTCGTCCAGAGATACGCAGTATTTT.

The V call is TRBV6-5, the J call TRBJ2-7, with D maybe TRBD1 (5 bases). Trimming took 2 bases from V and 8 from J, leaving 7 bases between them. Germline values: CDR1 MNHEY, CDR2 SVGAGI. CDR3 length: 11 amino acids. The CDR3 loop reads CASSYPGQQYF. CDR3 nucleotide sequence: TGTGCCAGCAGTTACCCAGGGCAGCAGTACTTC.

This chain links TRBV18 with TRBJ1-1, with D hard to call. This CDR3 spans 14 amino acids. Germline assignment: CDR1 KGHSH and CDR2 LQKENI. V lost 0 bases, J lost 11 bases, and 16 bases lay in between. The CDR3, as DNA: TGTGCCAGCTCACCACCGACCGATCGGGAGATGGCTTTCTTT. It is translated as CASSPPTDREMAFF.

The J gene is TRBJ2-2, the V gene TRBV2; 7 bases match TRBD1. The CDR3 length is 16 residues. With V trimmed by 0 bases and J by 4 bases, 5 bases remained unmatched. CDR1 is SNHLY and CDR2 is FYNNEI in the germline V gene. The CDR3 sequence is CASSEASRGFTGELFF. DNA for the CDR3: TGTGCCAGCAGTGAAGCCTCCAGGGGGTTCACCGGGGAGCTGTTTTTT.

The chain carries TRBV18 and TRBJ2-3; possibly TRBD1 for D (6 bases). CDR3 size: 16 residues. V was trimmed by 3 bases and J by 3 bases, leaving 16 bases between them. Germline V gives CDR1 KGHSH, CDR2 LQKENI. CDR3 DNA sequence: TGTGCCAGCTCACCTAGTTTGGGACAAGTGACAGATACGCAGTATTTT. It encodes CASSPSLGQVTDTQYF.

The CDR3 bases are TGTGCCAGCTCACCGGGACAGGGGTTGAACACCATATATTTT. Its translation: CASSPGQGLNTIYF. This chain connects TRBV18 to TRBJ1-3; 10 nucleotides line up with TRBD1. CDR3 length: 14 amino acids. The V segment lost 3 bases and the J segment 7 bases; nucleotides outside the gene matches: 3. Germline V CDR1 and CDR2: KGHSH, LQKENI.

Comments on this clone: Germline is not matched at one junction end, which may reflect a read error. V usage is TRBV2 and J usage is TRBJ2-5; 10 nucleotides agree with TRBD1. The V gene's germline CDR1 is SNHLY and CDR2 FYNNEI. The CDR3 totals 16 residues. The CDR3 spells CASSGGQGVKGEAQYF. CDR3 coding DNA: TGTGCCAGCAGTGGAGGACAGGGGGTTAAGGGAGAGGCCCAGTACTTC.

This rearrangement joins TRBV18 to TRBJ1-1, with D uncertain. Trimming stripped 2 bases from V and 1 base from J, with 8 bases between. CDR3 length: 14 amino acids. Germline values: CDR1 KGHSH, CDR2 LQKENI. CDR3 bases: TGTGCCAGCTCACCAGGGAGACGGAACACTGAAGCTTTCTTT. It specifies CASSPGRRNTEAFF.

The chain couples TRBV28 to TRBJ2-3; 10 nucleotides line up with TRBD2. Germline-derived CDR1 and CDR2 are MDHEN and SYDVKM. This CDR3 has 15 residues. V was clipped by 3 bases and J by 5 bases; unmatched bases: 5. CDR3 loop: CASSFSSGGLDTQYF. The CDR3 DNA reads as TGTGCCAGCAGTTTTTCTAGCGGGGGATTAGATACGCAGTATTTT.

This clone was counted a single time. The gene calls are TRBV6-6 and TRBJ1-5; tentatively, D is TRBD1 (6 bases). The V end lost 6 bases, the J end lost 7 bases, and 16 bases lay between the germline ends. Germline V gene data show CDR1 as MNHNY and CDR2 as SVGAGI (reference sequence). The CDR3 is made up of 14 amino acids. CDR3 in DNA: TGTGCCAGCAGCCTAATACAGGGAAGCCAGCCCCAGCATTTT. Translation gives CASSLIQGSQPQHF.

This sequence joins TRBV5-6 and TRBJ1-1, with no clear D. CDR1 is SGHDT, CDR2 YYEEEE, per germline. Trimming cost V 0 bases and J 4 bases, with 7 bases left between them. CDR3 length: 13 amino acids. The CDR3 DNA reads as TGTGCCAGCAGCTTGGTGCGGATCACTGAAGCTTTCTTT. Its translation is CASSLVRITEAFF.

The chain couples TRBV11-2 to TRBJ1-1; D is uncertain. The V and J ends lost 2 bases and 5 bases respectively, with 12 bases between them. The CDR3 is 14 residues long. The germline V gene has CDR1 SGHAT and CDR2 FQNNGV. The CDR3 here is CASSLSLTGTEAFF. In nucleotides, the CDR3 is TGTGCCAGCAGCTTAAGTCTAACGGGAACTGAAGCTTTCTTT.

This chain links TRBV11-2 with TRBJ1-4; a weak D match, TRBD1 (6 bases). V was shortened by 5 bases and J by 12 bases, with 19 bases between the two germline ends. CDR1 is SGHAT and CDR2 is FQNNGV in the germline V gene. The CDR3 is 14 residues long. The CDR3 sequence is CASSAVKGGLELFF. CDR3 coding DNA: TGTGCCAGCAGCGCCGTTAAGGGGGGGTTGGAACTGTTTTTT.

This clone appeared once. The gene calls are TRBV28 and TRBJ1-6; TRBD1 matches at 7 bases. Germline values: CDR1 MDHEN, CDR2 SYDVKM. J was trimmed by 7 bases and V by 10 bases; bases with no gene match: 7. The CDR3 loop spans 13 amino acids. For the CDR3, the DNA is TGTGCCACCATACAGGGGACCAATTCACCCCTCCACTTT. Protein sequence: CATIQGTNSPLHF.

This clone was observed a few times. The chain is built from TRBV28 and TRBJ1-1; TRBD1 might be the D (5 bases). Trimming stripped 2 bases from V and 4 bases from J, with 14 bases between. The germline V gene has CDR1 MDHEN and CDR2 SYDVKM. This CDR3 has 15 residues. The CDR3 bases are TGTGCCAGCAGTTTACGGTCGGGGGGGGTCACTGAAGCTTTCTTT. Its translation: CASSLRSGGVTEAFF. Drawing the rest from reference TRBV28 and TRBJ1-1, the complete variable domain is DVKVTQSSRYLVKRTGEKVFLECVQDMDHENMFWYRQDPGLGLRLIYFSYDVKMKEKGDIPEGYSVSREKKERFSLILESASTNQTSMYLCASSLRSGGVTEAFFGQGTRLTVV.

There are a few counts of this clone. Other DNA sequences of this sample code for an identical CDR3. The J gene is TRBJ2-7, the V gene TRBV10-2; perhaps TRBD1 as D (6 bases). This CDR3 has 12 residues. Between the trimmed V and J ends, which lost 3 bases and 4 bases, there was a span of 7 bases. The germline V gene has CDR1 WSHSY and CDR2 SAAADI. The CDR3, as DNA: TGCGCCAGCAGTGATAGGGGGTACGAGCAGTACGTC. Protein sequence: CASSDRGYEQYV.

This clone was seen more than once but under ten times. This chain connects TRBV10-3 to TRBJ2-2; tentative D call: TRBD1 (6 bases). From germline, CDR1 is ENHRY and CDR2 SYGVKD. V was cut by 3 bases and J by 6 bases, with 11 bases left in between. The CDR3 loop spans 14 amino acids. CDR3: CAISEVSGAGELFF. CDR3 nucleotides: TGTGCCATCAGTGAAGTTTCAGGGGCCGGGGAGCTGTTTTTT.